Each of the 20 T cell receptor beta chains below was sequenced from the same sample in a study of CD8+CD57+ T cells in acquired aplastic anemia. Genomic DNA served as template for TCR beta VDJ and CDR3 profiling. MiXCR was run by TCRdb on the reads, yielding one entry per CDR3 protein. This table has 40,000 to 50,000 distinct CDR3 sequences, around 69% appearing once. What was sequenced was sorted CD4+, CD8+, or CD8+CD57+ T cells (not recorded which) from PBMCs. The receptors here all came from a human donor in good health, serving as a control.

The chain links TRBV25-1 to TRBJ1-4; 10 nucleotides line up with TRBD1. J lost 2 bases, V lost 3 bases, and 6 bases had no gene match. Per the germline V gene, CDR1 is MGHDK and CDR2 is SYGVNS. The CDR3 is made up of 17 amino acids. CDR3 in amino acids: CASSDPGQGITNEKLFF. CDR3 coding DNA: TGTGCCAGCAGTGACCCGGGACAGGGGATCACTAATGAAAAACTGTTTTTT. Based on the CDR3 plus reference TRBV25-1 and TRBJ1-4, the full variable domain is EADIYQTPRYLVIGTGKKITLECSQTMGHDKMYWYQQDPGMELHLIHYSYGVNSTEKGDLSSESTVSRIRTEHFPLTLESARPSHTSQYLCASSDPGQGITNEKLFFGSGTQLSVL.

The chain joins TRBV7-2 to TRBJ1-5; TRBD1 matches 8 bases. Looked up from germline, CDR1 is SGHTA and CDR2 is FQGNSA. V lost 1 base, J lost 6 bases, and 5 bases stayed unmatched. The CDR3 has 15 residues. The CDR3 DNA reads as TGTGCCAGCAGCTTAGGACAGGGGATGAGTCAGCCCCAGCATTTT. Translated, it gives CASSLGQGMSQPQHF.

V is TRBV2 and J is TRBJ2-1; 8 nucleotides match TRBD1. V lost 5 bases and J lost 2; bases outside the gene matches: 5. Looked up from germline, CDR1 is SNHLY and CDR2 is FYNNEI. This CDR3 is 15 amino acids long. The CDR3 nucleotides read TGTGCCAGCAGTTCCGACAGGGGCCCCTACAATGAGCAGTTCTTC. Amino acid sequence: CASSSDRGPYNEQFF.

V and J are TRBV20-1 and TRBJ2-7; 15 bases align to TRBD2. CDR1 DFQATT and CDR2 SNEGSKA come from the germline V gene (reference sequence). This CDR3 comprises 18 residues. J was trimmed by 5 bases and V by 0 bases; bases with no gene match: 11. CDR3 nucleotides: TGCAGTGCTAGAGATGGGCTGGGACTAGCGGGAGGCAGGAACGAGCAGTACTTC. This translates into CSARDGLGLAGGRNEQYF.

The chain joins TRBV10-3 to TRBJ2-1; 7 nucleotides match TRBD2. Germline V lookup: CDR1 ENHRY, CDR2 SYGVKD. This CDR3 region has 17 residues. Trimming at V came to 0 bases and at J to 8 bases, leaving 13 bases not matched to a gene. The DNA of the CDR3 is TGTGCCATCAGTGAGTCTCGGTCCGGGGGAGGGAGAGATGAGCAGTTCTTC. It is translated as CAISESRSGGGRDEQFF.

The chain employs TRBV10-1 and TRBJ1-2; no clear D. Between the trimmed V and J ends, which lost 9 bases and 8 bases, there was a span of 16 bases. The CDR3 length is 12 residues. Germline CDR1 and CDR2: WNHNN and SYGVQD (reference sequence). This CDR3 is CARSDTKRGYTF. Here the CDR3 DNA reads TGCGCCAGGTCGGATACAAAGAGGGGCTACACCTTC.

This chain connects TRBV19 to TRBJ1-3; no reliable D call. CDR3 length equals 13 residues. V lost 5 bases, J lost 9 bases, and 14 bases lay in between. Per germline, CDR1 LNHDA and CDR2 SQIVND (reference sequence). DNA of the CDR3: TGTGCCAGTAGTCCCAGGCCCTTCGGCACCATATATTTT. Translation gives CASSPRPFGTIYF.

The CDR3 here is CAISENSPGGYEQYF. The CDR3 nucleotides are TGTGCCATCAGTGAGAATTCGCCAGGGGGGTACGAGCAGTACTTC. This chain connects TRBV10-3 to TRBJ2-7, with D tentatively TRBD1 (7 bases). Trimming removed 2 bases at V and 4 bases at J, with 15 bases between. Germline loops: CDR1 ENHRY, CDR2 SYGVKD. The CDR3 length is 15 residues.

Ten or more counts support this clonotype. The chain joins TRBV9 to TRBJ2-1; D possibly matches TRBD1 or TRBD2 (5 bases each). Trimming left V 2 bases short and J 9 bases short, with 9 bases between. Germline loops: CDR1 SGDLS, CDR2 YYNGEE. CDR3 length: 12 residues. CDR3 bases: TGTGCCAGCAGCGTGAGGGGAATTGAGCAGTTCTTC. Translated: CASSVRGIEQFF.

The chain recombines TRBV10-3 with TRBJ1-2, with D hard to call. Looked up from germline, CDR1 is ENHRY and CDR2 is SYGVKD. V was trimmed by 4 bases and J by 2 bases, leaving 2 bases between them. CDR3 length: 11 residues. CDR3 loop: CAISANYGYTF. Here the CDR3 DNA reads TGTGCCATCAGTGCAAACTATGGCTACACCTTC.

As to this clonotype: The junction and the germline gene differ at one end; a read error may be behind it. The chain joins TRBV19 to TRBJ2-1; TRBD1 aligns across 7 bases. The CDR3 is 14 amino acids. Germline assignment: CDR1 LNHDA and CDR2 SQIVND (reference sequence). The CDR3 bases are TGTGCCGGTAGTATATCGGGACAGTACAATGAGCAGTTCTTC. The encoded protein is CAGSISGQYNEQFF.

This clonotype was observed at least ten times. This sequence joins TRBV6-4 and TRBJ2-3; no clear D gene. The CDR3 runs 14 residues. Germline values: CDR1 MRHNA, CDR2 SNTAGT. Trimming left V 0 bases short and J 0 bases short, with 4 bases between. The CDR3 region has the DNA TGTGCCAGCAGTGACTCGACTAGCACAGATACGCAGTATTTT. It encodes CASSDSTSTDTQYF.

This sequence joins TRBV19 and TRBJ1-1; 8 bases map to TRBD1. Germline-derived CDR1 and CDR2 are LNHDA and SQIVND (reference sequence). This CDR3 has 13 amino acids. Trimming removed 6 bases from V and 5 bases from J; junction bases left unmatched: 5. The CDR3 region has the DNA TGTGCCAGTAGCACGGACAGGGATACTGAAGCTTTCTTT. Its translation: CASSTDRDTEAFF.

The chain employs TRBV7-8 and TRBJ2-3; tentatively, D is TRBD1 or TRBD2 (5 bases each). Trimming removed 5 bases from V and 2 bases from J, with 20 bases in between. The germline CDR1 and CDR2 sequences are SGHVS and FQNEAQ. The CDR3 is 17 amino acids. The CDR3 protein is CASSAGGSRQPTDTQYF. The CDR3 coding sequence is TGTGCCAGCAGCGCTGGAGGATCTAGACAGCCCACAGATACGCAGTATTTT.

This clonotype was seen a handful of times. V usage is TRBV5-1 and J usage is TRBJ2-5; possibly TRBD1 for D (6 bases). Between the trimmed V and J ends, which lost 5 bases and 10 bases, there was a span of 18 bases. The length of the CDR3 is 13 residues. Per germline, CDR1 SGHRS and CDR2 YFSETQ. The CDR3 DNA sequence: TGCGCCAGCAGAGCGACAGGTCTGGGGATCCAGTACTTC. Amino acid sequence: CASRATGLGIQYF.

The rearrangement joins TRBV9 to TRBJ2-7; 9 positions match TRBD2. Germline V gene data show CDR1 as SGDLS and CDR2 as YYNGEE. CDR3 length: 18 amino acids. The V gene end was trimmed by 0 bases and the J gene end by 3 bases; junction bases not matched to a gene: 13. The CDR3 sequence is CASSVDVSGGLRIYEQYF. The CDR3 coding sequence is TGTGCCAGCAGCGTAGATGTTAGCGGGGGTCTGCGGATCTACGAGCAGTACTTC. Supplemented by reference TRBV9 and TRBJ2-7, the full variable domain reads DSGVTQTPKHLITATGQRVTLRCSPRSGDLSVYWYQQSLDQGLQFLIQYYNGEERAKGNILERFSAQQFPDLHSELNLSSLELGDSALYFCASSVDVSGGLRIYEQYFGPGTRLTVT.

By share, this clonotype counts as large (0.1 to 1%). The chain recombines TRBV7-6 with TRBJ2-1; D call uncertain. V lost 5 bases to trimming and J lost 4 bases, with 9 bases between them. The V gene's germline CDR1 is SGHVS and CDR2 FNYEAQ. This CDR3 contains 13 residues. CDR3 bases: TGTGCCAGCAGCCCTTCTGCGTACAATGAGCAGTTCTTC. This translates into CASSPSAYNEQFF.

CDR3 DNA sequence: TGCAGCGTTGAGAGGGGTGGGAGCTATGGCTACACCTTC. Translation gives CSVERGGSYGYTF. V is TRBV29-1 and J is TRBJ1-2; possible D gene TRBD1, 5 bases. The germline V and J ends were trimmed by 3 bases and 4 bases, with 12 bases remaining between them. The length of the CDR3 is 13 residues. CDR1 and CDR2 from the germline V gene are SQVTM and ANQGSEA.

The chain couples TRBV7-9 to TRBJ1-4; D call uncertain. The CDR3 covers 13 residues. Between the trimmed V and J ends, which lost 5 bases and 3 bases, there was a span of 7 bases. Germline lookup yields CDR1 SEHNR and CDR2 FQNEAQ (reference sequence). CDR3 nucleotides: TGTGCCAGCAGCGTCAGAGCTAATGAAAAACTGTTTTTT. Its translation: CASSVRANEKLFF.

The chain links TRBV10-3 to TRBJ1-2; D might be TRBD1 (5 bases). The CDR3 has 14 amino acids. Germline values: CDR1 ENHRY, CDR2 SYGVKD. V lost 6 bases and J lost 0, with 11 bases in between. The CDR3 reads CAIRTDRSNYGYTF. Written as DNA, the CDR3 is TGTGCCATCAGAACAGACAGATCTAACTATGGCTACACCTTC.